The 10 T cell receptor beta chains reported below all come from one sample, sequenced in a study of blood T cell repertoires in COVID-19 (TCRdb year 2020). Receptor amplification or capture employed the immunoSEQ multiplex PCR assay. Imported from immuneACCESS, the table was reduced by TCRdb to in-frame sequences with V and J called. These copies leave out some clones; in studies compared against another copy, an unresolved V gene accounts for under half, and the cause of the remainder is not known. For this sample the table gives approximately 270,000 clones, of which around nine tenths were detected only once. 3% of the sample is taken by the ten largest. The sample taken for sequencing was peripheral blood. The receptor set was obtained from a man aged 18-30 years with active or convalescent COVID-19.

The gene calls are TRBV19 and TRBJ2-1; the D gene is possibly TRBD2 (7 bases). Trimming took off 5 bases at V and 4 bases at J, with 12 bases between the two ends. The CDR3 has 14 residues. CDR1 and CDR2 (germline): LNHDA, SQIVND (reference sequence). The CDR3 loop is CASSGGGGYNEQFF. CDR3 DNA sequence: TGTGCCAGTAGTGGAGGGGGGGGATACAATGAGCAGTTCTTC.

This rearrangement joins TRBV6-2 or TRBV6-3 to TRBJ2-2; 10 bases are a match to TRBD2. Germline lookup yields CDR1 MNHEY and CDR2 SVGEGT. The CDR3 has 17 residues. After removal of 6 bases from V and 4 bases from J, the junction contained 11 bases not matched to a gene. CDR3 protein: CASSTTSSGSRTGELFF. In nucleotides, the CDR3 is TGTGCCAGCAGCACAACCTCTAGCGGGAGTCGCACCGGGGAGCTGTTTTTT.

The V gene is TRBV5-1, the J gene TRBJ2-1; TRBD2 matches at 9 bases. V lost 1 base, J lost 0 bases, and 8 bases stayed unmatched. The germline V gene encodes CDR1 SGHRS and CDR2 YFSETQ. The CDR3 contains 18 residues. CDR3 coding DNA: TGCGCCAGCAGCTTGATTAGCGGGGGCCTAAGCTCCTACAATGAGCAGTTCTTC. Amino acids: CASSLISGGLSSYNEQFF.

The chain recombines TRBV7-8 with TRBJ1-1; 10 bases are a match to TRBD1. This CDR3 comprises 14 residues. CDR1 and CDR2 from the germline V gene are SGHVS and FQNEAQ. V shed 1 base and J 7 bases; nucleotides not matched to a gene: 3. The CDR3 DNA reads TGTGCCAGCAGCTTAGGGGACAGGGGCCTTGAAGCTTTCTTT. Protein sequence: CASSLGDRGLEAFF. The variable domain in full, with the rest retrieved from reference TRBV7-8 and TRBJ1-1, is GAGVSQSPRYKVAKRGQDVALRCDPISGHVSLFWYQQALGQGPEFLTYFQNEAQLDKSGLPSDRFFAERPEGSVSTLKIQRTQQEDSAVYLCASSLGDRGLEAFFGQGTRLTVV.

V and J are TRBV9 and TRBJ1-1, with 8 bases lining up with TRBD1. The V gene end was trimmed by 4 bases and the J gene end by 4 bases; junction bases not matched to a gene: 6. Germline V gives CDR1 SGDLS, CDR2 YYNGEE. The CDR3 is 14 amino acids. The DNA of the CDR3 is TGTGCCAGCAGCCCCCCGGGACAGGTCACTGAAGCTTTCTTT. Translated, it gives CASSPPGQVTEAFF.

The rearrangement joins TRBV7-2 to TRBJ1-3; D possibly corresponds to TRBD1 (5 bases). The CDR3 totals 14 residues. Looked up from germline, CDR1 is SGHTA and CDR2 is FQGNSA. The V end lost 1 base, the J end lost 2 bases, and 6 bases lay between the germline ends. CDR3 DNA sequence: TGTGCCAGCAGCTTAGGGGGGGCTGGAAACACCATATATTTT. Its translation is CASSLGGAGNTIYF.

The chain couples TRBV6-5 to TRBJ2-7; perhaps TRBD2 as D (5 bases). V was cut by 4 bases and J by 3 bases, with 19 bases left in between. The length of the CDR3 is 16 residues. Germline V CDR1 and CDR2: MNHEY, SVGAGI. The CDR3 is CASSWKRNKRYYEQYF. CDR3 in DNA: TGTGCCAGCAGTTGGAAGCGGAACAAGAGATACTACGAGCAGTACTTC.

The gene calls are TRBV11-1 and TRBJ2-1; TRBD2 aligns across 13 bases. Losses at the gene ends were 5 bases for V and 9 bases for J; bases not matched to a gene: 4. This CDR3 spans 14 amino acids. Germline CDR1 and CDR2: SGHAT and FQDESV (reference sequence). In DNA form, the CDR3 reads TGTGCCAGCAGCCCAGGACTAGCGGGGGTTGAGCAGTTCTTC. This encodes CASSPGLAGVEQFF.

The genes are TRBV19 and TRBJ2-7; D may be TRBD2 (5 bases). Germline V gene data show CDR1 as LNHDA and CDR2 as SQIVND (reference sequence). Trimming took 5 bases from V and 5 from J, leaving 13 bases between them. CDR3 length: 13 residues. As DNA, the CDR3 is TGTGCCAGTAGTGCGGAGGATCGGAACGAGCAGTACTTC. This translates into CASSAEDRNEQYF.

This sequence joins TRBV5-1 and TRBJ2-3, with 12 positions matching TRBD2. Losses at the gene ends were 4 bases for V and 4 bases for J; bases not matched to a gene: 7. From germline, CDR1 is SGHRS and CDR2 YFSETQ. This CDR3 spans 16 amino acids. This CDR3 is CASSLNPSGGADTQYF. The CDR3 nucleotides are TGCGCCAGCAGCCTTAATCCTAGCGGGGGGGCAGATACGCAGTATTTT. The entire variable domain, with the rest obtained from reference TRBV5-1 and TRBJ2-3, is as follows: KAGVTQTPRYLIKTRGQQVTLSCSPISGHRSVSWYQQTPGQGLQFLFEYFSETQRNKGNFPGRFSGRQFSNSRSEMNVSTLELGDSALYLCASSLNPSGGADTQYFGPGTRLTVL.